What follows are 9 T cell receptor beta chains derived from one specimen sequenced in a study of tumor-infiltrating lymphocytes in primary liver carcinoma. With a constant-region primer, TCR beta cDNA was made from 500 ng of total RNA. Libraries of TCR beta came from three nested multiplex PCR rounds with slightly modified ARM-PCR. TRBV1-TRBV30 forward primers paired with a C-beta reverse primer drove the first two PCR rounds, about 10 cycles each. From the multiplex PCR reads, TCRdb called clonotypes with MiXCR, one entry per CDR3 protein. The data hold about 92,000 distinct CDR3 sequences, with just under 70% observed a single time. From 20-30 mg of unsorted bulk tissue, DNA and RNA were co-extracted together. The specimen sequenced was tumor-adjacent normal liver tissue. All receptors come from a man in his forties with primary liver carcinoma and hepatitis B virus infection.

On this clonotype itself: This may be a read error: a much more frequent sequence differs by one nucleotide. The V and J genes are TRBV5-4 and TRBJ2-1, with 10 bases fitting TRBD2. CDR1 and CDR2 from the germline V gene are SGHNT and YYREEE (reference sequence). The CDR3 extends over 16 amino acids. Written as DNA, the CDR3 is TGTGCCGGCAGCTTCCCGGGGGCTAGCGGGAGAAATGAGCAGTTCTTC. Translation gives CAGSFPGASGRNEQFF.

This clonotype was counted a single time. Since a much larger clone is just one base distant, this may be a read error. The V gene is TRBV28, the J gene TRBJ2-3, with D perhaps TRBD2 (5 bases). This CDR3 has 14 amino acids. CDR1 and CDR2 (germline): MDHEN, SYDVKM. The germline V and J ends were trimmed by 3 bases and 4 bases, with 11 bases remaining between them. CDR3 amino acids: CASSFGWGADTQYF. As DNA, the CDR3 is TGTGCCAGCAGTTTTGGTTGGGGAGCAGATACGCAGTATTTT.

The chain carries TRBV7-9 and TRBJ2-5, with 10 bases lining up with TRBD1. The length of the CDR3 is 16 residues. V gave up 3 bases and J gave up 2 bases; unmatched junction bases: 6. Germline values: CDR1 SEHNR, CDR2 FQNEAQ (reference sequence). The CDR3 sequence is CASSLRDRGVQETQYF. The CDR3 bases are TGTGCCAGCAGCTTGAGGGACAGGGGTGTTCAAGAGACCCAGTACTTC. The complete variable domain, with remaining parts taken from reference TRBV7-9 and TRBJ2-5, reads DTGVSQNPRHKITKRGQNVTFRCDPISEHNRLYWYRQTLGQGPEFLTYFQNEAQLEKSRLLSDRFSAERPKGSFSTLEIQRTEQGDSAMYLCASSLRDRGVQETQYFGPGTRLLVL.

V is TRBV7-9 and J is TRBJ2-3; D may be TRBD1 (6 bases). The length of the CDR3 is 14 residues. V lost 4 bases, J lost 3 bases, and 11 bases lay in between. Germline V lookup: CDR1 SEHNR, CDR2 FQNEAQ (reference sequence). CDR3 sequence reads: CASSSRTETDTQYF. The DNA for the CDR3 is TGTGCCAGCAGCTCCAGGACAGAAACAGATACGCAGTATTTT.

This clonotype was recorded at least ten times. The chain joins TRBV6-5 to TRBJ2-3; 8 bases match TRBD1. V trimming: 8 bases; J trimming: 4 bases; junction bases outside the gene matches: 8. This CDR3 has 14 amino acids. The V gene's germline CDR1 is MNHEY and CDR2 SVGAGI. The CDR3 DNA reads TGTGCCAGCGGATCGACAGGGGCCCCAGATACGCAGTATTTT. Translation: CASGSTGAPDTQYF.

This clonotype has a count of ten or more. The junction and the germline gene differ at one end; a read error may be behind it. The chain recombines TRBV11-2 with TRBJ2-7; maybe TRBD1 (6 bases). The germline gives CDR1 SGHAT, CDR2 FQNNGV. This CDR3 region has 15 residues. Here the CDR3 reads CASTLLQGASYEQYF. The CDR3, as DNA: TGTGCCAGCACCTTATTACAGGGAGCCTCCTACGAGCAGTACTTC.

By its share, this clonotype is medium-sized (0.01 to 0.1%). The rearrangement uses TRBV11-2 and TRBJ1-2; D perhaps matches TRBD1 (5 bases). Germline V lookup: CDR1 SGHAT, CDR2 FQNNGV. Trimming pared 1 base from V and 2 bases from J, leaving 11 bases between. The CDR3 length is 15 residues. The CDR3 DNA follows: TGTGCCAGCAGCTTAGTGTCCGGGGGGAACTATGGCTACACCTTC. Amino acid sequence: CASSLVSGGNYGYTF.

The chain has TRBV6-6 and TRBJ1-4; D is unclear. The V gene lost 7 bases and the J gene lost 9 bases, with 18 bases spanning the gap. The CDR3 is 14 amino acids. Looked up from germline, CDR1 is MNHNY and CDR2 is SVGAGI (reference sequence). CDR3 region: CASTPEGLLKKLFF. In DNA, the CDR3 is TGTGCCAGCACCCCTGAGGGCCTGCTAAAAAAACTGTTTTTT.

The rearrangement uses TRBV29-1 and TRBJ2-7; maybe TRBD1 (6 bases). CDR3 length: 14 residues. Looked up from germline, CDR1 is SQVTM and CDR2 is ANQGSEA. CDR3 nucleotides: TGCGTTGAGACAGGCCAGGGAAGTTTATACGAGCAGTACTTC. Translation: CVETGQGSLYEQYF.